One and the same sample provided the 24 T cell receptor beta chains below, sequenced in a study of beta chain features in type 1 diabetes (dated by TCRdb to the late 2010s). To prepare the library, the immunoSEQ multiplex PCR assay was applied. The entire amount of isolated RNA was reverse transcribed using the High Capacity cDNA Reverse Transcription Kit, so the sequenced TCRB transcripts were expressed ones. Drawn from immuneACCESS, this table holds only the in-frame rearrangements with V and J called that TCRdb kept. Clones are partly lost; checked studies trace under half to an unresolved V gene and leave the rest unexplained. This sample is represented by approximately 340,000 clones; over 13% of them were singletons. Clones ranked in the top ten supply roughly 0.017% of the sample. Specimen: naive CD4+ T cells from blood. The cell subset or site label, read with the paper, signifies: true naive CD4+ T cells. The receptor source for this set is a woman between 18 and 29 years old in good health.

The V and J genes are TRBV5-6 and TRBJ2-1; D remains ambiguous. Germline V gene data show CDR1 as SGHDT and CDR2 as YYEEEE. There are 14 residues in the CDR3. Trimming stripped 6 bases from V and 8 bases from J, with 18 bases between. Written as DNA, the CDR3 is TGTGCCAGCACCCGTCCCCTTGGCAGCGATGAGCAGTTCTTC. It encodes CASTRPLGSDEQFF.

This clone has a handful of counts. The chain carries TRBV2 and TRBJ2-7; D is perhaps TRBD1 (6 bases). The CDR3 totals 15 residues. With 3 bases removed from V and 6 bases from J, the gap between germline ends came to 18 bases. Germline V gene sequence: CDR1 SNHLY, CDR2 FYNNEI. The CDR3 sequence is CASSDTWTEIGEQYF. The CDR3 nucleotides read TGTGCCAGCAGTGATACTTGGACAGAAATCGGCGAGCAGTACTTC.

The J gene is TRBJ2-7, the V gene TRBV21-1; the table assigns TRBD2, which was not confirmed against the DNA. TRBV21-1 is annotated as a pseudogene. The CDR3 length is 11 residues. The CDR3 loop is CASERGYEQYF. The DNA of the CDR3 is TGTGCCAGCGAACGGGGTTACGAGCAGTACTTC.

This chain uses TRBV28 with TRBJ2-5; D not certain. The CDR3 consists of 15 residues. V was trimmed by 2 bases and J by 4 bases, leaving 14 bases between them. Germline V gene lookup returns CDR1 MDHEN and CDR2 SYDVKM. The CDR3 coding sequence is TGTGCCAGCAGTTTAAGGCAGGCATTGGGAGAGACCCAGTACTTC. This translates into CASSLRQALGETQYF.

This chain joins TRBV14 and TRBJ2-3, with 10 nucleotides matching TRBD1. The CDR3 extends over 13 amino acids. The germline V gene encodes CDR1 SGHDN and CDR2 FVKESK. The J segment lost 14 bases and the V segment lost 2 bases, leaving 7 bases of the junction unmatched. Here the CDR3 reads CASSQSGTGVPYF. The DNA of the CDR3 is TGTGCCAGCAGCCAATCCGGGACAGGGGTTCCGTATTTT.

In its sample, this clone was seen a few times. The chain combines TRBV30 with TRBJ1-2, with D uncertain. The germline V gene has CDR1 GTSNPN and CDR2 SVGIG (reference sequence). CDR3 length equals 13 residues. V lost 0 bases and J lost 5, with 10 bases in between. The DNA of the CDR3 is TGTGCCTGGAGTGTACGGGGTTCTTATGGCTACACCTTC. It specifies CAWSVRGSYGYTF.

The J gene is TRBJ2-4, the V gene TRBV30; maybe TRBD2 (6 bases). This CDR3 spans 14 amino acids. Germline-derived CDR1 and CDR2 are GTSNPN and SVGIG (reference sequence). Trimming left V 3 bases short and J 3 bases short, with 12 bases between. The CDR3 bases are TGTGCCTGGAGCCAGGGAGGTGTCAAAAACATTCAGTACTTC. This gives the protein CAWSQGGVKNIQYF.

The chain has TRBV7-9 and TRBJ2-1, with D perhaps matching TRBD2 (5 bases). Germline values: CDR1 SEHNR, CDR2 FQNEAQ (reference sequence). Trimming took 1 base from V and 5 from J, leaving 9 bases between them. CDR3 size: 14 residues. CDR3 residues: CASSLVLGDNEQFF. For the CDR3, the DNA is TGTGCCAGCAGCTTAGTACTCGGGGACAATGAGCAGTTCTTC. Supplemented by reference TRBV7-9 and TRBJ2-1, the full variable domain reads DTGVSQNPRHKITKRGQNVTFRCDPISEHNRLYWYRQTLGQGPEFLTYFQNEAQLEKSRLLSDRFSAERPKGSFSTLEIQRTEQGDSAMYLCASSLVLGDNEQFFGPGTRLTVL.

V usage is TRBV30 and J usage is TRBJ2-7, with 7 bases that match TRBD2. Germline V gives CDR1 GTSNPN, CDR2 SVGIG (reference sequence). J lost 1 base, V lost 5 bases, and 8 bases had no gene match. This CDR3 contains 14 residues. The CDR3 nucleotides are TGTGCCTGGTCCCGGGACTACAGGTCCTACGAGCAGTACTTC. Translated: CAWSRDYRSYEQYF.

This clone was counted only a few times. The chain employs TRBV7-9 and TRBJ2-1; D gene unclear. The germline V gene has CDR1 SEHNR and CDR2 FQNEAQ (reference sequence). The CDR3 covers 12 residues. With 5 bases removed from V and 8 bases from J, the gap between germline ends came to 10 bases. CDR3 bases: TGTGCCAGCAGCCTTTCCCCCCATGAGCAGTTCTTC. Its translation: CASSLSPHEQFF.

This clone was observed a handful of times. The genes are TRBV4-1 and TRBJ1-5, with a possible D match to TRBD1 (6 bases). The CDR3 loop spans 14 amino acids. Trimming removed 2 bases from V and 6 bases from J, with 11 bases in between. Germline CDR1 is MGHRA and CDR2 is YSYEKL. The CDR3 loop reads CASSQTGFGQPQHF. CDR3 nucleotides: TGCGCCAGCAGCCAAACAGGGTTTGGTCAGCCCCAGCATTTT.

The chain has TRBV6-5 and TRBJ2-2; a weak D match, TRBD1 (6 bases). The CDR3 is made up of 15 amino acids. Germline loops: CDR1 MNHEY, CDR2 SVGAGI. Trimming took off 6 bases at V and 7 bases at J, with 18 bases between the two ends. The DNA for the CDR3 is TGTGCCAGCAGCTTGACCAACAGGGCCATCGGGGAGCTGTTTTTT. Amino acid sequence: CASSLTNRAIGELFF.

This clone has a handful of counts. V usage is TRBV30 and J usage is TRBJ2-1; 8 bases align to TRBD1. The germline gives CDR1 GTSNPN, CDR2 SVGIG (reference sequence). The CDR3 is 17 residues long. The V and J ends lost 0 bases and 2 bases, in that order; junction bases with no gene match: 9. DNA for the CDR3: TGTGCCTGGAGTGTAAGGTTCGGACAGGGCCCCTACAATGAGCAGTTCTTC. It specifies CAWSVRFGQGPYNEQFF.

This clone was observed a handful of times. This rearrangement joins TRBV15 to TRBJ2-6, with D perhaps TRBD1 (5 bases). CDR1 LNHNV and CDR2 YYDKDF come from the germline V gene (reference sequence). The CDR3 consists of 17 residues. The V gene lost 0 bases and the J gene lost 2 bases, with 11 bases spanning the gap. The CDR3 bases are TGTGCCACCAGCAGAGATCCGGTCAGGGCTGGGGCCAACGTCCTGACTTTC. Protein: CATSRDPVRAGANVLTF.

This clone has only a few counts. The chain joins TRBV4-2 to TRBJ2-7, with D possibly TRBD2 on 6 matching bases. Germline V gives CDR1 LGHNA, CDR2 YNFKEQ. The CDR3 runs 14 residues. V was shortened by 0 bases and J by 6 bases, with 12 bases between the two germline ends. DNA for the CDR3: TGTGCCAGCAGCCAAGAGTCGGGAGCCCCCGAGCAGTACTTC. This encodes CASSQESGAPEQYF.

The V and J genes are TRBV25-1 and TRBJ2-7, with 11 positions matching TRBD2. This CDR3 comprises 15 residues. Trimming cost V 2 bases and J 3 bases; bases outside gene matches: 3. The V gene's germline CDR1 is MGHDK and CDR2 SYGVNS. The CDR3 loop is CASSEGTSGIYEQYF. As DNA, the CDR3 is TGTGCCAGCAGTGAAGGGACTAGCGGAATCTACGAGCAGTACTTC.

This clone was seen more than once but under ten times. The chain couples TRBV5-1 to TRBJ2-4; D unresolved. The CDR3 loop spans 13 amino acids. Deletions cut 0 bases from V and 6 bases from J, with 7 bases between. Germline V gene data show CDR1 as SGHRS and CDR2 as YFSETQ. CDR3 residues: CASSLDRTNIQYF. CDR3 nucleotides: TGCGCCAGCAGCTTGGACAGAACAAACATTCAGTACTTC.

The CDR3 DNA sequence: TGTGCCAGCAACCAACAGGGGGCCAAAAACATTCAGTACTTC. Protein product: CASNQQGAKNIQYF. The V gene is TRBV2, the J gene TRBJ2-4, with 7 positions matching TRBD1. The CDR3 has 14 amino acids. V lost 7 bases and J lost 1; bases outside the gene matches: 4. CDR1 is SNHLY and CDR2 is FYNNEI in the germline V gene. Based on the CDR3 plus reference TRBV2 and TRBJ2-4, the full variable domain is EPEVTQTPSHQVTQMGQEVILRCVPISNHLYFYWYRQILGQKVEFLVSFYNNEISEKSEIFDDQFSVERPDGSNFTLKIRSTKLEDSAMYFCASNQQGAKNIQYFGAGTRLSVL.

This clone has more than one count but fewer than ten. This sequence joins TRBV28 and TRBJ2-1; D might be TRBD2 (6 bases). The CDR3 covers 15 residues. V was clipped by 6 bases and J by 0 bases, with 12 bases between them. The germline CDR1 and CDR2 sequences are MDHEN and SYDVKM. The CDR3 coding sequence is TGTGCCAGCAGCCCCGGGGGTGTCTCCTACAATGAGCAGTTCTTC. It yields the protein CASSPGGVSYNEQFF.

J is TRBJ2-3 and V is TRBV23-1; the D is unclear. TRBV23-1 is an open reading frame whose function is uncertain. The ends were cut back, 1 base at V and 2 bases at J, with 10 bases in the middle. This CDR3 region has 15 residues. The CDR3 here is CASSQFGSSTDTQYF. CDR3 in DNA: TGCGCCAGCAGTCAATTCGGGTCTTCCACAGATACGCAGTATTTT.

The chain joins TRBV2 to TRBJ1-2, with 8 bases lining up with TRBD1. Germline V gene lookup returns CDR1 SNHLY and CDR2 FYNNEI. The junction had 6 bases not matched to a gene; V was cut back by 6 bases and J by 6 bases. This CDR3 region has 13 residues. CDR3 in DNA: TGTGCCAGCAGCCTGGACAGGGAGAATGGCTACACCTTC. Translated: CASSLDRENGYTF. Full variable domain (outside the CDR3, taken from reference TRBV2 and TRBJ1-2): EPEVTQTPSHQVTQMGQEVILRCVPISNHLYFYWYRQILGQKVEFLVSFYNNEISEKSEIFDDQFSVERPDGSNFTLKIRSTKLEDSAMYFCASSLDRENGYTFGSGTRLTVV.

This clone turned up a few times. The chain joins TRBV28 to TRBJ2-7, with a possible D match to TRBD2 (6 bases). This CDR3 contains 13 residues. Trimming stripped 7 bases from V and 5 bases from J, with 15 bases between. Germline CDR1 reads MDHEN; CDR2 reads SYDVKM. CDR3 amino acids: CASNLGGRDEQYF. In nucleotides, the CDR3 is TGTGCCAGCAACTTGGGGGGTAGAGACGAGCAGTACTTC.

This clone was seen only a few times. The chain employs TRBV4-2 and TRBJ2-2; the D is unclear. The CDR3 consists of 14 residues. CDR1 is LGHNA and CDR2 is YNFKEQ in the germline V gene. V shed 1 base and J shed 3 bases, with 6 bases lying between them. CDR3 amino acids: CASSQGSYTGELFF. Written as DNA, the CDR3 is TGTGCCAGCAGCCAAGGGAGCTACACCGGGGAGCTGTTTTTT.

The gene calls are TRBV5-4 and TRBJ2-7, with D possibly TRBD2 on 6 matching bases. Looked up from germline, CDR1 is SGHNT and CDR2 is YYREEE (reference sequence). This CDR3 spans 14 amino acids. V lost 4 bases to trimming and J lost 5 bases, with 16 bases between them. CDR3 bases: TGTGCCAGCAGCATGCTTGAGGGGAGGAACGAGCAGTACTTC. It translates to CASSMLEGRNEQYF. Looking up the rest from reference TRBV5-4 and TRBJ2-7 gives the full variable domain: ETGVTQSPTHLIKTRGQQVTLRCSSQSGHNTVSWYQQALGQGPQFIFQYYREEENGRGNFPPRFSGLQFPNYSSELNVNALELDDSALYLCASSMLEGRNEQYFGPGTRLTVT.